Listed below are T cell receptor beta chains from one sample, sequenced in a study of Ad26.COV2.S vaccination and SARS-CoV-2 variants. Profiled with immunoSEQ multiplex PCR; TCRdb holds only in-frame clones, not every one. The sample records 350,000 to 500,000 clones, 90% being singletons. The sample here was peripheral blood, taken in a trial of Ad26.COV2.S vaccine versus placebo. All receptors come from a person between 18 and 60 years old who received the Ad26.COV2.S COVID-19 vaccine or a placebo. CDR3s include the opening cysteine and the closing phenylalanine or tryptophan. The D gene is left open where the match is weak. The size entry is marked missing in some rows and otherwise reads once, few, many or a size class.

NA,NA,TRBJ2-4,15,TRBV19,CASSPQGGTKNIQYF,TGTGCCAGTAGTCCCCAAGGGGGGACCAAAAACATTCAGTACTTC
NA,NA,TRBJ2-2,15,TRBV2,CASSRFEGATGELFF,TGTGCCAGCAGTCGGTTTGAAGGAGCCACCGGGGAGCTGTTTTTT
TRBD1,NA,TRBJ2-3,15,TRBV7-2,CASSPGQGRTDTQYF,TGTGCCAGCAGCCCCGGACAGGGCCGCACAGATACGCAGTATTTT
TRBD2,NA,TRBJ2-2,16,TRBV2,CASSEAGLARTGELFF,TGTGCCAGCAGTGAAGCCGGACTAGCACGCACCGGGGAGCTGTTTTTT
NA,NA,TRBJ2-1,13,TRBV7-8,CASSSPRGNEQFF,TGTGCCAGCAGCTCCCCCAGGGGCAATGAGCAGTTCTTC
TRBD2,NA,TRBJ2-1,18,TRBV4-2,CASSQASSLAGVGMEQFF,TGTGCCAGCAGCCAAGCCTCCAGCCTAGCGGGAGTCGGTATGGAGCAGTTCTTC
NA,NA,TRBJ1-2,12,TRBV2,CASTPGPYGYTF,TGTGCCAGCACACCGGGACCGTATGGCTACACCTTC
TRBD1,NA,TRBJ1-1,14,TRBV6-5,CASHLLQGGTEAFF,TGTGCCAGCCATTTACTACAGGGGGGGACTGAAGCTTTCTTT
NA,NA,TRBJ2-1,13,TRBV30,CAWTRTLYNEQFF,TGTGCCTGGACACGGACACTATACAATGAGCAGTTCTTC
NA,NA,TRBJ1-1,13,TRBV27,CASSLHRKAEAFF,TGTGCCAGCAGTTTACACAGGAAAGCTGAAGCTTTCTTT
TRBD1,NA,TRBJ1-4,14,TRBV5-1,CASSLGQGNEKLFF,TGCGCCAGCAGCCTCGGACAGGGGAATGAAAAACTGTTTTTT
NA,once,TRBJ2-7,14,TRBV25-1,CASRSTGPRGEQYF,TGTGCCAGCCGGTCCACCGGGCCCCGGGGCGAGCAGTACTTC
NA,once,TRBJ1-1,13,TRBV27,CASRIGLNTEAFF,TGTGCCAGCAGAATAGGGCTGAACACTGAAGCTTTCTTT
NA,NA,TRBJ2-2,11,TRBV6-2/TRBV6-3,CASSHTGELFF,TGTGCCAGCAGTCATACCGGGGAGCTGTTTTTT
NA,NA,TRBJ1-4,13,TRBV30,CAWSSPGAEKLFF,TGTGCCTGGAGTAGCCCCGGGGCAGAAAAACTGTTTTTT
NA,NA,TRBJ2-7,13,TRBV30,CAWTGPVPYEQYF,TGTGCCTGGACAGGGCCGGTGCCCTACGAGCAGTACTTC
NA,NA,TRBJ2-2,13,TRBV9,CASSVVLGGELFF,TGTGCCAGCAGCGTAGTTTTAGGCGGGGAGCTGTTTTTT
TRBD1,NA,TRBJ2-7,16,TRBV7-8,CASSSLPGQSGYEQYF,TGTGCCAGCAGCTCCCTACCGGGACAGTCGGGCTACGAGCAGTACTTC
NA,NA,TRBJ1-4,11,TRBV6-5,CASRGTKKLFF,TGTGCCAGCAGGGGGACGAAGAAACTGTTTTTT
NA,NA,TRBJ2-1,14,TRBV5-1,CASADSSSYNEQFF,TGCGCCAGCGCGGACTCGAGCTCCTACAATGAGCAGTTCTTC
NA,NA,TRBJ2-3,13,TRBV6-5,CASQVLAGDTQYF,TGTGCCAGCCAGGTACTAGCAGGAGATACGCAGTATTTT
TRBD2,NA,TRBJ2-7,14,TRBV27,CASSQREGSYEQYF,TGTGCCAGCAGCCAGCGGGAGGGATCCTACGAGCAGTACTTC
TRBD2,few,TRBJ2-1,13,TRBV2,CASSAGTSNEQFF,TGTGCCAGCAGTGCGGGGACTAGCAATGAGCAGTTCTTC
TRBD2,NA,TRBJ2-3,15,TRBV5-1,CASRTQLAGADTQYF,TGCGCCAGCAGAACCCAGCTAGCGGGAGCGGATACGCAGTATTTT
NA,NA,TRBJ1-3,11,TRBV27,CATLSGNTIYF,TGTGCCACCCTCTCTGGAAACACCATATATTTT
TRBD1,NA,TRBJ1-4,15,TRBV27,CASRSYRGVGEKLFF,TGTGCCAGCAGATCCTACAGGGGGGTGGGGGAAAAACTGTTTTTT
NA,NA,TRBJ1-4,15,TRBV7-9,CASSSDRDYNEKLFF,TGTGCCAGCAGCTCCGACCGGGATTATAATGAAAAACTGTTTTTT